This is a list of T cell receptor beta chains from one sample in a study of blood T cell repertoires in COVID-19. Sequencing used immunoSEQ multiplex PCR; TCRdb keeps in-frame clones, though not all of them. This table holds about 81,000 clones, roughly 89% found once. Sequencing used peripheral blood. The receptors originated from a woman in her 50s in a cohort sampled during active COVID-19. Both conserved end residues are part of each CDR3. Fields, in order: D gene, V gene, J gene, clone size, CDR3 protein, CDR3 DNA. D genes are given only for firm matches. Some rows mark clone size as missing; the rest say once, few, many or name a class of expanded clone.

d_gene: -; v_gene: TRBV6-5; j_gene: TRBJ2-2; abundance: -; CDR3aa: CASSYSLVQSTGELFF; CDR3nt: TGTGCCAGCAGTTACTCTTTGGTACAGTCCACCGGGGAGCTGTTTTTT
d_gene: TRBD1; v_gene: TRBV25-1; j_gene: TRBJ1-6; abundance: -; CDR3aa: CASSPTGQGNVSPLHF; CDR3nt: TGTGCCAGCAGTCCTACGGGACAGGGGAACGTTTCACCCCTCCACTTT
d_gene: -; v_gene: TRBV11-1; j_gene: TRBJ2-1; abundance: once; CDR3aa: CASSLGDRGFF; CDR3nt: TGTGCCAGCAGCTTAGGAGACAGAGGGTTCTTC
d_gene: TRBD2; v_gene: TRBV24-1; j_gene: TRBJ2-1; abundance: -; CDR3aa: CATSSGGSYNEQFF; CDR3nt: TGTGCCACCTCTAGCGGGGGTTCATACAATGAGCAGTTCTTC
d_gene: -; v_gene: TRBV5-4; j_gene: TRBJ2-1; abundance: once; CDR3aa: CASTLPGQSYNEQFF; CDR3nt: TGTGCCAGCACCCTCCCCGGACAGAGTTACAATGAGCAGTTCTTC
d_gene: -; v_gene: TRBV10-3; j_gene: TRBJ1-2; abundance: -; CDR3aa: CAITRTGTYGYTF; CDR3nt: TGTGCCATCACAAGAACAGGCACCTATGGCTACACCTTC
d_gene: TRBD1; v_gene: TRBV18; j_gene: TRBJ2-2; abundance: -; CDR3aa: CASSRQAQGAGTGELFF; CDR3nt: TGTGCCAGCTCACGCCAAGCCCAGGGGGCTGGGACCGGGGAGCTGTTTTTT
d_gene: -; v_gene: TRBV12-3/TRBV12-4; j_gene: TRBJ1-5; abundance: -; CDR3aa: CASSSVGNQPQHF; CDR3nt: TGTGCCAGCAGCTCCGTCGGCAATCAGCCCCAGCATTTT
d_gene: -; v_gene: TRBV3-1/TRBV3-2; j_gene: TRBJ1-5; abundance: -; CDR3aa: CASSQTEQQPQHF; CDR3nt: TGTGCCAGCAGCCAAACCGAACAACAGCCCCAGCATTTT
d_gene: -; v_gene: TRBV14; j_gene: TRBJ2-3; abundance: -; CDR3aa: CASSQGGGDTQYF; CDR3nt: TGTGCCAGCAGCCAAGGAGGAGGAGATACGCAGTATTTT
d_gene: -; v_gene: TRBV12-3/TRBV12-4; j_gene: TRBJ1-1; abundance: -; CDR3aa: CASSLGRAEAFF; CDR3nt: TGTGCCAGCAGTTTAGGGCGGGCTGAAGCTTTCTTT
d_gene: TRBD2; v_gene: TRBV27; j_gene: TRBJ2-5; abundance: -; CDR3aa: CASSRGLAGAETQYF; CDR3nt: TGTGCCAGCAGTCGGGGACTAGCGGGAGCTGAGACCCAGTACTTC
d_gene: -; v_gene: TRBV6-6; j_gene: TRBJ2-2; abundance: -; CDR3aa: CASSHAGDTGELFF; CDR3nt: TGTGCCAGCAGTCACGCCGGGGACACCGGGGAGCTGTTTTTT
d_gene: TRBD1; v_gene: TRBV7-6; j_gene: TRBJ2-6; abundance: -; CDR3aa: CASSRNDRAGANVLTF; CDR3nt: TGTGCCAGCAGCCGTAACGACAGGGCTGGGGCCAACGTCCTGACTTTC
d_gene: TRBD1; v_gene: TRBV28; j_gene: TRBJ2-5; abundance: -; CDR3aa: CASTLDRVSETQYF; CDR3nt: TGTGCCAGCACCCTTGACAGGGTTTCGGAGACCCAGTACTTC
d_gene: -; v_gene: TRBV4-2; j_gene: TRBJ2-3; abundance: -; CDR3aa: CASSQGGGTDTQYF; CDR3nt: TGTGCCAGCAGCCAAGGGGGCGGCACAGATACGCAGTATTTT
d_gene: -; v_gene: TRBV18; j_gene: TRBJ2-3; abundance: -; CDR3aa: CASSPGGTDTQYF; CDR3nt: TGTGCCAGCTCCCCTGGAGGGACAGATACGCAGTATTTT
d_gene: TRBD1; v_gene: TRBV27; j_gene: TRBJ1-3; abundance: -; CDR3aa: CASSFTGVEGGNTIYF; CDR3nt: TGTGCCAGCAGTTTTACAGGGGTCGAGGGAGGAAACACCATATATTTT
d_gene: TRBD2; v_gene: TRBV5-4; j_gene: TRBJ2-7; abundance: once; CDR3aa: CASSFRAGGPTEQYF; CDR3nt: TGTGCCAGCAGCTTTCGGGCGGGAGGGCCCACCGAGCAGTACTTC
d_gene: TRBD1; v_gene: TRBV5-1; j_gene: TRBJ1-1; abundance: -; CDR3aa: CASSLNRGTEAFF; CDR3nt: TGCGCCAGCAGCTTGAACAGGGGCACTGAAGCTTTCTTT
d_gene: TRBD1; v_gene: TRBV7-4; j_gene: TRBJ1-5; abundance: -; CDR3aa: CASSSAPGQGGRFVNQPQHF; CDR3nt: TGTGCCAGCAGCTCGGCCCCGGGACAGGGGGGTCGGTTTGTAAATCAGCCCCAGCATTTT
d_gene: -; v_gene: TRBV29-1; j_gene: TRBJ1-2; abundance: once; CDR3aa: CSIRQSWTSGYTF; CDR3nt: TGCAGCATCAGACAGTCATGGACGTCGGGCTACACCTTC
d_gene: TRBD2; v_gene: TRBV9; j_gene: TRBJ2-7; abundance: -; CDR3aa: CASSKTSGRSTYEQYF; CDR3nt: TGTGCCAGCAGCAAAACTAGCGGGAGGTCAACCTACGAGCAGTACTTC
d_gene: TRBD1; v_gene: TRBV28; j_gene: TRBJ2-5; abundance: -; CDR3aa: CASTGGTAQETQYF; CDR3nt: TGTGCCAGCACCGGTGGGACAGCTCAAGAGACCCAGTACTTC
d_gene: TRBD1; v_gene: TRBV7-6; j_gene: TRBJ2-5; abundance: -; CDR3aa: CASSPYQVRGQGIETQYF; CDR3nt: TGTGCCAGCAGCCCTTATCAAGTGCGGGGACAGGGGATAGAGACCCAGTACTTC
d_gene: -; v_gene: TRBV5-1; j_gene: TRBJ2-2; abundance: -; CDR3aa: CASSLDRLARAGELFF; CDR3nt: TGCGCCAGCAGCTTGGATCGGTTGGCGAGGGCTGGGGAGCTGTTTTTT
d_gene: -; v_gene: TRBV7-9; j_gene: TRBJ2-2; abundance: -; CDR3aa: CATITAGTSWNTGELFF; CDR3nt: TGTGCCACCATAACGGCCGGGACTTCCTGGAACACCGGGGAGCTGTTTTTT
d_gene: -; v_gene: TRBV7-9; j_gene: TRBJ2-7; abundance: -; CDR3aa: CASSLDTYEQYF; CDR3nt: TGTGCCAGCAGCCTCGACACCTACGAGCAGTACTTC
d_gene: TRBD2; v_gene: TRBV5-6; j_gene: TRBJ2-2; abundance: -; CDR3aa: CASSLEGLANTGELFF; CDR3nt: TGTGCCAGCAGCTTAGAGGGACTAGCGAACACCGGGGAGCTGTTTTTT
d_gene: -; v_gene: TRBV6-1; j_gene: TRBJ2-2; abundance: -; CDR3aa: CASSEQGSQTGELFF; CDR3nt: TGTGCCAGCAGTGAACAGGGGTCGCAAACCGGGGAGCTGTTTTTT
d_gene: TRBD1; v_gene: TRBV10-3; j_gene: TRBJ2-2; abundance: -; CDR3aa: CAIKGQGATGELFF; CDR3nt: TGTGCCATCAAGGGACAGGGGGCTACCGGGGAGCTGTTTTTT
d_gene: -; v_gene: TRBV9; j_gene: TRBJ2-1; abundance: -; CDR3aa: CASSVGGGAYNEQFF; CDR3nt: TGTGCCAGCAGCGTAGGAGGCGGGGCCTACAATGAGCAGTTCTTC
d_gene: -; v_gene: TRBV5-1; j_gene: TRBJ2-5; abundance: -; CDR3aa: CASSLDTGQETQYF; CDR3nt: TGCGCCAGCAGCTTGGATACAGGTCAAGAGACCCAGTACTTC
d_gene: -; v_gene: TRBV5-4; j_gene: TRBJ1-3; abundance: -; CDR3aa: CASSSEGGGGNTIYF; CDR3nt: TGTGCCAGCAGCTCCGAAGGGGGGGGCGGAAACACCATATATTTT
d_gene: TRBD2; v_gene: TRBV5-4; j_gene: TRBJ2-1; abundance: -; CDR3aa: CASSQTSGRGPYNEQFF; CDR3nt: TGTGCCAGCAGCCAGACTAGCGGGAGAGGACCCTACAATGAGCAGTTCTTC
d_gene: -; v_gene: TRBV5-8; j_gene: TRBJ1-2; abundance: -; CDR3aa: CASSLMGPPYGYTF; CDR3nt: TGTGCCAGCAGCTTGATGGGCCCTCCCTATGGCTACACCTTC
d_gene: -; v_gene: TRBV4-1; j_gene: TRBJ2-1; abundance: once; CDR3aa: CASSQPSSWDDRNEQFF; CDR3nt: TGCGCCAGCAGCCAGCCTTCGTCCTGGGACGACAGGAATGAGCAGTTCTTC
d_gene: -; v_gene: TRBV11-2; j_gene: TRBJ1-4; abundance: -; CDR3aa: CASSRGWVNEKLFF; CDR3nt: TGTGCCAGCAGCCGAGGTTGGGTAAATGAAAAACTGTTTTTT
d_gene: -; v_gene: TRBV7-3; j_gene: TRBJ2-3; abundance: once; CDR3aa: CASSFIAKDTQYF; CDR3nt: TGTGCCAGCAGCTTTATTGCGAAAGATACGCAGTATTTT
d_gene: TRBD2; v_gene: TRBV19; j_gene: TRBJ2-3; abundance: -; CDR3aa: CASRDSGGQTDTQYF; CDR3nt: TGTGCCAGTAGGGACTCGGGAGGGCAGACAGATACGCAGTATTTT
d_gene: TRBD2; v_gene: TRBV4-1; j_gene: TRBJ2-3; abundance: -; CDR3aa: CASSRSGTASSTDTQYF; CDR3nt: TGCGCCAGCAGCCGGAGCGGGACCGCGTCTAGCACAGATACGCAGTATTTT
d_gene: TRBD1; v_gene: TRBV29-1; j_gene: TRBJ2-4; abundance: -; CDR3aa: CSVTGQGDKNIQYF; CDR3nt: TGCAGCGTTACGGGACAGGGGGACAAAAACATTCAGTACTTC
d_gene: -; v_gene: TRBV7-5; j_gene: TRBJ1-1; abundance: -; CDR3aa: CARGNQGRAFF; CDR3nt: TGTGCCAGAGGCAACCAGGGGAGAGCTTTCTTT
d_gene: -; v_gene: TRBV6-1; j_gene: TRBJ2-7; abundance: -; CDR3aa: CASSGTYYFRVPGDEQYF; CDR3nt: TGTGCCAGCAGTGGAACCTACTATTTTCGTGTCCCCGGGGACGAGCAGTACTTC
d_gene: TRBD2; v_gene: TRBV7-9; j_gene: TRBJ2-1; abundance: -; CDR3aa: CASSLIPAGGPKNEQFF; CDR3nt: TGTGCCAGCAGCTTAATCCCAGCGGGGGGGCCGAAGAATGAGCAGTTCTTC
d_gene: -; v_gene: TRBV6-5; j_gene: TRBJ1-1; abundance: -; CDR3aa: CGAGTRGIGTEAFF; CDR3nt: TGTGGGGCTGGGACACGGGGAATCGGGACTGAAGCTTTCTTT
d_gene: -; v_gene: TRBV5-6; j_gene: TRBJ2-3; abundance: once; CDR3aa: CASSPGAGRGSVDTQYF; CDR3nt: TGTGCCAGCAGCCCGGGTGCTGGCAGGGGCTCGGTAGATACGCAGTATTTT
d_gene: -; v_gene: TRBV29-1; j_gene: TRBJ2-1; abundance: -; CDR3aa: CSVEDRASLGEEQFF; CDR3nt: TGCAGCGTTGAGGATAGGGCCTCACTCGGGGAAGAGCAGTTCTTC
d_gene: TRBD1; v_gene: TRBV28; j_gene: TRBJ2-5; abundance: -; CDR3aa: CASSLRDSGTQYF; CDR3nt: TGTGCCAGCAGTTTACGGGACAGTGGGACCCAGTACTTC
d_gene: -; v_gene: TRBV18; j_gene: TRBJ2-2; abundance: -; CDR3aa: CASSPRQRPDTGELFF; CDR3nt: TGTGCCAGCTCACCACGACAGAGGCCAGACACCGGGGAGCTGTTTTTT
d_gene: -; v_gene: TRBV6-5; j_gene: TRBJ1-2; abundance: -; CDR3aa: CASTRGATGGYTF; CDR3nt: TGTGCCAGCACCCGGGGAGCTACGGGGGGCTACACCTTC
d_gene: TRBD2; v_gene: TRBV28; j_gene: TRBJ2-3; abundance: -; CDR3aa: CASSLGLAGPTDTQYF; CDR3nt: TGTGCCAGCAGTTTAGGACTAGCGGGGCCGACAGATACGCAGTATTTT
d_gene: TRBD1; v_gene: TRBV6-5; j_gene: TRBJ2-1; abundance: -; CDR3aa: CASSGRTGTNNEQFF; CDR3nt: TGTGCCAGCAGCGGACGGACAGGGACCAACAATGAGCAGTTCTTC
d_gene: -; v_gene: TRBV2; j_gene: TRBJ2-3; abundance: -; CDR3aa: CASSDGRGPSTDTQYF; CDR3nt: TGTGCCAGCAGTGATGGCAGGGGTCCTAGCACAGATACGCAGTATTTT
d_gene: TRBD1; v_gene: TRBV2; j_gene: TRBJ2-4; abundance: -; CDR3aa: CASSGTGVRAKNIQYF; CDR3nt: TGTGCCAGCAGCGGGACAGGGGTGAGGGCCAAAAACATTCAGTACTTC
d_gene: TRBD2; v_gene: TRBV7-6; j_gene: TRBJ2-5; abundance: few; CDR3aa: CASSRLAGGIQETQYF; CDR3nt: TGTGCCAGCAGCCGACTAGCGGGAGGGATCCAAGAGACCCAGTACTTC
d_gene: TRBD1; v_gene: TRBV11-3; j_gene: TRBJ1-4; abundance: -; CDR3aa: CASSFTDRGGEKLFF; CDR3nt: TGTGCCAGCAGCTTTACGGACAGGGGAGGAGAAAAACTGTTTTTT